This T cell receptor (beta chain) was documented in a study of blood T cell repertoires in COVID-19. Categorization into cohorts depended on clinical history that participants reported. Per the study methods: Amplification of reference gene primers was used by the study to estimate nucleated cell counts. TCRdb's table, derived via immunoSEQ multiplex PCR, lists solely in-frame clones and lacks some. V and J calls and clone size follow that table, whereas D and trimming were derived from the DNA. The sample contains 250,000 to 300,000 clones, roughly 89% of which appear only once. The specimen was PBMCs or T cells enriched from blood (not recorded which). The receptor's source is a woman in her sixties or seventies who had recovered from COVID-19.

The CDR3 here is CASGSQGASTEAFF. In DNA, the CDR3 is TGTGCTAGTGGTTCACAGGGGGCAAGTACTGAAGCTTTCTTT. The J gene is TRBJ1-1, the V gene TRBV12-5; 9 bases map to TRBD1. The CDR3 has 14 amino acids. Germline loops: CDR1 LGHNT, CDR2 FRNRAP. V dropped 4 bases and J dropped 5; count of bases not matched to a gene: 5. Filled out from reference TRBV12-5 and TRBJ1-1, the complete variable domain reads DARVTQTPRHKVTEMGQEVTMRCQPILGHNTVFWYRQTMMQGLELLAYFRNRAPLDDSGMPKDRFSAEMPDATLATLKIQPSEPRDSAVYFCASGSQGASTEAFFGQGTRLTVV.